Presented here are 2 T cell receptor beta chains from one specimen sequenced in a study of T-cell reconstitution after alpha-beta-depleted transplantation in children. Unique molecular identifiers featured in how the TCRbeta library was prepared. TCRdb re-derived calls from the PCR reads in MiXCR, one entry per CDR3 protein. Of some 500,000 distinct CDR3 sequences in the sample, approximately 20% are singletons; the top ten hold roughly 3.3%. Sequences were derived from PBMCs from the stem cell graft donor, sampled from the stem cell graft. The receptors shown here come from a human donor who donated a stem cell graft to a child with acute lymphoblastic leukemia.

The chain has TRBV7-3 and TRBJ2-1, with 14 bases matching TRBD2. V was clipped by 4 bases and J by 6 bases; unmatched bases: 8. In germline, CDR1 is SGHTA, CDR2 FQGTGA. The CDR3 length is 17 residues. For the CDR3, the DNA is TGTGCCAGCAGCTCCACCCGAGGGACTAGCGGGGGCAATGAGCAGTTCTTC. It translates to CASSSTRGTSGGNEQFF.

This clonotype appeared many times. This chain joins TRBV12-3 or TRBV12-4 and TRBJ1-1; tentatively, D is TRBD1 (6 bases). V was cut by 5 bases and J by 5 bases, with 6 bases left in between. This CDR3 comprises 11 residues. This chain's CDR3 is CASSTGTEAFF. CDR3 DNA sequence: TGTGCCAGCAGTACAGGGACTGAAGCTTTCTTT.